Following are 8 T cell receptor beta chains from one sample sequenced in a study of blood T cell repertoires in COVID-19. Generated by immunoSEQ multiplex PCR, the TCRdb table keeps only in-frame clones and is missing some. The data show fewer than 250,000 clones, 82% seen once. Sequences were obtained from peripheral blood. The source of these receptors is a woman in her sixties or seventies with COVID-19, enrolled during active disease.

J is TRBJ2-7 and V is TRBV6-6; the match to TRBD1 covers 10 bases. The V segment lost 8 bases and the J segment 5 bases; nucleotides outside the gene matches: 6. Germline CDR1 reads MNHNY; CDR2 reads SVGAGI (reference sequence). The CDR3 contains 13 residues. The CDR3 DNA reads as TGTGCCAGCCGGGACAGGGGACAAGACGAGCAGTACTTC. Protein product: CASRDRGQDEQYF.

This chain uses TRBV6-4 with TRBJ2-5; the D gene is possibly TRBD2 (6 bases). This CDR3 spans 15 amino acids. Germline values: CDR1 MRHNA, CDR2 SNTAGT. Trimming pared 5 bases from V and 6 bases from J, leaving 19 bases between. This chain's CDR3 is CASSFFRAGGKTQYF. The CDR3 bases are TGTGCCAGCAGTTTTTTTAGGGCCGGAGGGAAGACCCAGTACTTC.

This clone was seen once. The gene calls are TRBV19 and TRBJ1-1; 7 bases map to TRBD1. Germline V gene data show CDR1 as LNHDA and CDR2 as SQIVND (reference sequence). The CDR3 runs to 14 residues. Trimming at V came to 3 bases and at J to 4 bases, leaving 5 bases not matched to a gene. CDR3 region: CASSIGTEGTEAFF. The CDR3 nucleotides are TGTGCCAGTAGTATCGGGACAGAGGGCACTGAAGCTTTCTTT.

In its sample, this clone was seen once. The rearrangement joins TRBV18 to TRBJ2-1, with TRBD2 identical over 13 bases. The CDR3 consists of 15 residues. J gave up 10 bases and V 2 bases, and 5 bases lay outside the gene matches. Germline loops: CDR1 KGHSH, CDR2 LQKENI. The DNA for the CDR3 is TGTGCCAGCTCACCAACTAGCGGGGGGGCCCGAGAGCAGTTCTTC. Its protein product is CASSPTSGGAREQFF.

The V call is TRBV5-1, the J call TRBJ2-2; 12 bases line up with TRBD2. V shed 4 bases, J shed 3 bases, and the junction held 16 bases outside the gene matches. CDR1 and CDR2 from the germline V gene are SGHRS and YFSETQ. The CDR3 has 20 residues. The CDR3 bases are TGCGCCAGCAGCCTCGGACTAGCGGGGTACACGGGAGGGTACACCGGGGAGCTGTTTTTT. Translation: CASSLGLAGYTGGYTGELFF.

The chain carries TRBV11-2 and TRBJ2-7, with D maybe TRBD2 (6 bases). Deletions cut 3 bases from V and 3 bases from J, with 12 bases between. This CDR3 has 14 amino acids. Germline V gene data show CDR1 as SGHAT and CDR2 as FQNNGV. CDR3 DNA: TGTGCCAGCAGCTTCGGAGGGGCGGTCTACGAGCAGTACTTC. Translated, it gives CASSFGGAVYEQYF.

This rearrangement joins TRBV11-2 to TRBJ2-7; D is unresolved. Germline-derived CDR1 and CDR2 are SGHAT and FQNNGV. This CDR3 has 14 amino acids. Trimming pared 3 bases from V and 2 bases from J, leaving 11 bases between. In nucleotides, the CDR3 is TGTGCCAGCAGCTTGATGGTGGGCGCCTACGAGCAGTACTTC. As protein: CASSLMVGAYEQYF.

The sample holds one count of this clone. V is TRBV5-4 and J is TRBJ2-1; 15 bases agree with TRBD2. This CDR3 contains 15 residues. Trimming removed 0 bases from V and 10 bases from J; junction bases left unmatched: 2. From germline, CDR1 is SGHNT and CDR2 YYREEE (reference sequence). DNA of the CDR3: TGTGCCAGCAGCTTGGAAGGGACTAGCGGGAGGGAGCAGTTCTTC. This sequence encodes CASSLEGTSGREQFF.